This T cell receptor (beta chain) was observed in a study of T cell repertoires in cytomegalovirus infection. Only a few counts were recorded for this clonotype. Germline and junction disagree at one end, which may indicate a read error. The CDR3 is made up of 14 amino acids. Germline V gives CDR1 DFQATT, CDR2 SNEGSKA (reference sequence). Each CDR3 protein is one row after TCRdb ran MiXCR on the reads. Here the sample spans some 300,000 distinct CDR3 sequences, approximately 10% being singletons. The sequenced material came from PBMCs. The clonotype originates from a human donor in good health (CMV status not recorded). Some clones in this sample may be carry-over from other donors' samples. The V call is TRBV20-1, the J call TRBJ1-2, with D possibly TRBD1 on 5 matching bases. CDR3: CSAAGTIPNYGYTF. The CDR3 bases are TGCAGTGCTGCCGGGACCATACCTAATTATGGCTACACCTTC.